The source of this TCR beta chain is a study of cytomegalovirus exposure and HLA in healthy donors (dated by TCRdb to 2016 to 2017). In terms of the full investigation: An earlier analysis of under 600 of the donors reported 250 to 350 Gb of sequence data and roughly 110 million unique TCR beta sequences from some 180 million T cells. The study used immunosequencing to profile the T cell repertoires of approximately 650 subjects and linked those repertoires to cytomegalovirus serostatus. The number of typed donors differed by locus: about 620-640 for A, B, C, DRB1 and DQB1; approximately 530 for DQA1; some 590 for DPA1; and roughly 470 for DPB1. Among several hundred genotyped donors of the cohort, an average of roughly 230,000 unique TCR beta nucleotide sequences was sequenced per donor, of which approximately 19% were non-productive. The aim of the study was to test whether cataloging public T cell receptors could identify signatures of past pathogen exposure. HLA typing covered class I and class II loci at four-digit resolution. High-throughput TCR immunosequencing, statistical association of individual TCRs with disease status, and machine learning were combined to predict cytomegalovirus infection status. Besides the first cohort of approximately 710 subjects, a separate validation cohort made up of roughly 120 different subjects was used. Because of strong linkage in the cohort, roughly five DR-DQ haplotypes were treated as single units for association and clustering. An earlier analysis of some 500 of the donors applied high-throughput TCR beta sequencing to assess whether each TCR beta V gene segment acted as functional or pseudogenic. Of the approximately 400 genotyped donors, approximately 80% fell in the genetic ancestry cluster associated with self-reported Caucasian donors. Alongside the repertoire data, information on donor age, sex, ethnicity and CMV serostatus was compiled. The later analysis used no new phenotypic data to find candidate immune exposures, relying instead on TCR beta sequences and their occurrence across donors. Every discovery cohort repertoire had been produced on one sequencing platform. Around 320 gigabases of sequencing data and 70 million to 85 million unique TCR sequences were included in an early release covering several hundred HLA-typed donors. A later genetic analysis used genome-wide SNP genotypes for about 65% of the roughly 700 donors, treating that subset as a discovery cohort. A later analysis re-analyzed previously published TCR beta repertoires from 660 or so donors and added high-resolution HLA genotyping to study TCR occurrence patterns.

Overall study results and their limits: According to a later genetic analysis, donors in an Asian-associated ancestry cluster had fewer N-insertions in productive TCRs than the approximately 650-donor mean. Because counts were too low, 15 or so rarely observed V segments, including chromosome 9 orphons, were excluded from the earlier analysis of 587 of the donors. An earlier analysis of some 590 of the donors showed that most TCR beta V segments appeared in productive rearrangements either about 90% or about 30% of the time, which broadly matched IMGT annotations. HLA typing was unavailable for some donors at each locus, so association tests used only the typed subset. Sequencing depth was assumed to be roughly uniform across donors in the presence/absence analyses, though that assumption may not hold. In a later analysis, some 18,000 TCR beta sequences were associated with specific HLA alleles at a false discovery rate of 0.05. Linkage disequilibrium might explain the correlated functional status among segregating V segments, but an unknown experimental factor could not be excluded. Immune exposure information for the cohort was limited to CMV serostatus. The classifier was reported to diagnose cytomegalovirus status with high specificity and sensitivity in both the original and validation cohorts. In the study, around 160 TCR beta chains were listed as associated with cytomegalovirus. A further reported finding was that TCR beta sequences accurately predicted the HLA-A and HLA-B alleles for most subjects in the first cohort. The 87-base-pair reads could not distinguish some IMGT-functional V segments, including TRBV6-2 and TRBV6-3, so those segments were excluded. According to a later analysis, most CMV-associated TCR beta chains appeared to be HLA-restricted, and the HLA associations seemed to be driven largely by CMV exposure. Most TCR sequences were observed very rarely across donors, whereas some public TCRs were present in many individuals. In this cohort, only TCR beta chains were sequenced, and detectable features were limited by the absence of alpha or paired-chain data. In a later analysis, HLA-associated TCR beta chains were found to be more clonally expanded and to have lower generation probabilities than equally common non-associated chains. Strong co-occurrence of HLA alleles, especially DR and DQ, made assigning TCR associations to individual alleles difficult. According to a later analysis, parvovirus B19, influenza, CMV and Epstein-Barr virus appeared linked to several top co-occurrence clusters. An association between a missense DCLRE1C variant and V-gene and J-gene trimming of TCR beta chains was found in a later genetic analysis and replicated in an independent cohort. A cluster of highly shared sequence variants was judged likely to represent a technical artifact of the sequencing pipeline. According to the authors, the approach could potentially be generalized to other disease states and immunological phenotypes. A later analysis found that TCR association rates varied across HLA loci, with DRB1 alleles showing the most associated TCRs and HLA-C alleles the fewest. A few of the identified cytomegalovirus-associated TCR beta chains were confirmed in vitro to be specific for cytomegalovirus antigens.

The cohort comprised around 700 healthy bone marrow donors. All cohort members were sampled while nominally healthy, although unrecorded immune exposures were likely present. The donor was CMV seropositive and was included in the group of about 290 seropositive cohort members. A peripheral blood sample was collected from each donor, and TCR beta sequencing was performed on peripheral blood mononuclear cells. The Qiagen DNeasy Blood Extraction Kit was used to extract genomic DNA from the blood cell samples. The library was produced with the immunoSEQ multiplex PCR assay. For the multiplex PCR, a mixture combining 60 forward primers for TCR Vbeta segments and 13 reverse primers for TCR Jbeta segments was used. Amplification of the CDR3 region of rearranged TCR beta genes was performed with a multiplex PCR assay on genomic DNA. Amplified TCR beta libraries were sequenced as 87-base-pair reads on the Illumina HiSeq System. The authors processed their data as follows. Across the 500 to 750 repertoires, a later analysis counted 80 million or so unique TCR beta chains, approximately 10 million of which were shared by at least two donors. Raw reads were error-corrected and collapsed into unique sequences with a nearest-neighbor algorithm that merged closely related sequences to remove PCR and sequencing errors. Alignment of CDR3 sequences to IMGT reference sequences was used to assign V, D and J gene segments. For a sequence to be retained, a match of at least six nucleotides was required to both a V gene segment and a J gene segment. A rearrangement counted as productive if the CDR3 had no stop codons and remained in frame with V and J, and every other rearrangement counted as non-productive. CDR3 was defined by IMGT convention, running from the second conserved V-encoded cysteine to the conserved J-encoded phenylalanine. Sequences without an unambiguous match to a single V gene segment were excluded from the earlier analysis of about 600 of the donors. In an earlier analysis of a few hundred of the donors, V segments were called functional above 56.7% productive rearrangements and were called segregating when the between-donor standard deviation exceeded 5%. A statistical classification framework was developed to diagnose cytomegalovirus status using the catalog of TCR beta chain sequences. V and J gene assignment, in a later analysis, came from comparing TCR nucleotide sequences with IMGT/GENE-DB human TR gene sequences. The TCRdist pipeline was used in a later analysis to assign CDR3 sequences and most-parsimonious VDJ recombination scenarios. A later analysis defined each TCR beta chain by its CDR3 amino acid sequence plus V-gene family, and excluded reads lacking a unique V-gene family. To address suspected cross-contamination and a sequencing artifact, a later analysis removed over 500 highly shared, low-generation-probability nucleotide sequences. In a later analysis, a clonal expansion index for each public chain was calculated from normalized within-repertoire ranks of inferred template counts. In a later analysis, generation probabilities were computed with a VDJ recombination model fitted to out-of-frame rearrangements, and the resulting probabilities were checked against IGoR. Hypergeometric tests were used in a later analysis to score TCR-TCR, TCR-HLA and TCR-CMV co-occurrence, with a repertoire-size bias correction applied to the TCR pairs. To estimate false discovery rates, a later analysis permuted the HLA or CMV assignments 20 times. In a later analysis, co-occurring TCRs were grouped using DBSCAN, with TCRdist sequence similarity added in when clustering inside HLA-allele-positive subsets. Repertoires with fewer than 30,000 or more than 120,000 public chains were left out of co-occurrence clustering, as were several repertoires with anomalous nucleotide sharing. Imported from immuneACCESS, the table was reduced by TCRdb to in-frame sequences with V and J called. These copies leave out some clones; in studies compared against another copy, an unresolved V gene accounts for under half, and the cause of the remainder is not known. V and J calls and clone size are those listed in that table; D and trimming were worked out from the DNA. The table for this sample lists roughly 160,000 clones; approximately 80% of them were counted only once. More than 3% of the sample comes from the top ten.

The germline V end is reduced by 5 bases and the J end by 2 bases; junction bases left unmatched: 6. CDR1 and CDR2, looked up from the germline V gene, are SGHTA and FQGTGA. The CDR3 contains 15 residues, cysteine and phenylalanine counted. Only the CDR3 DNA is retained, 45 bases long and in frame from the first base. Note on this clone: Its antigen is still unknown. No much larger clonotype is one base removed from it; base qualities were not supplied.

Recombination connected TRBV7-3 to TRBJ2-3, with 8 middle bases fitting TRBD2. The sequence came from a man aged 25-40 years in good health and CMV-seropositive. What was sequenced was PBMCs. The CDR3 in this case is CASSPGTRSTDTQYF. The DNA sequence is TGTGCCAGCAGCCCCGGGACTAGGTCCACAGATACGCAGTATTTT.